In its sample, the clone carrying this TCR beta chain was seen many times. This entry belongs to a study of metastatic and nonmetastatic thyroid tumors. Each patient came to thyroid surgery without any prior treatment (of any kind). Study processing details: In papillary thyroid cancer, a distant-metastasis classifier was built using CDR3 differences across clinicopathological groups. With MiXCR, TCRdb reprocessed the PCR reads. TCRdb's processing, not the authors' own work, is the source of the V and J calls. Altogether around 31,000 clones are present, around 16% being singletons, with the ten largest covering around 19%. V shed 0 bases and J shed 2 bases, with 7 bases lying between them. Germline-derived CDR1 and CDR2 are DFQATT and SNEGSKA (reference sequence). The CDR3 spans 13 residues.

The specimen sequenced was blood. The chain uses TRBV20-1 and TRBJ1-2; no definite D call. The clonotype was recovered from a male donor with papillary thyroid cancer or a benign thyroid nodule (not recorded which). Some clones in this sample may be carry-over from other donors' samples. The CDR3 loop reads CSARDLENYGYTF. CDR3 bases: TGCAGTGCTAGAGATCTGGAAAACTATGGCTACACCTTC.